The clone carrying this T cell receptor (beta chain) was detected once. CTLA-4 blockade with ipilimumab, together with focal radiation, was given to patients with chemo-refractory metastatic non-small-cell lung cancer. These data originate in a study of radiotherapy plus CTLA-4 blockade in lung cancer. Repertoires were generated with immunoSEQ multiplex PCR, while TCRdb's copy carries only in-frame clones and drops some. This table holds 95,000 to 150,000 clones, 85% to 90% found once. The germline gives CDR1 SGHRS, CDR2 YFSETQ. CDR3 length: 15 residues. The V gene end was trimmed by 2 bases and the J gene end by 0 bases; junction bases not matched to a gene: 3.

This clonotype was obtained from a human donor with non-small cell lung cancer that progressed on radiotherapy plus ipilimumab. The V gene is TRBV5-1, the J gene TRBJ2-3; 7 positions agree with TRBD2. The sample here was peripheral blood, taken from a patient treated with radiotherapy plus ipilimumab. In DNA form, the CDR3 reads TGCGCCAGCAGCTTATACGGGAGGAGCACAGATACGCAGTATTTT. Its translation: CASSLYGRSTDTQYF.